The 5 T cell receptor beta chains below were found in one sample sequenced in a study of human thymus T cells. The protocol was immunoSEQ multiplex PCR, while the TCRdb copy is restricted to in-frame clones and leaves out a portion. The sample has tens of thousands of clones, roughly 95% seen once. Thymus tissue was removed during corrective cardiac surgery. Sequencing input: thymus tissue. The receptors originated from a girl in the first two years of life with a congenital heart defect but otherwise immunologically healthy.

The chain couples TRBV10-1 to TRBJ1-1; no clear D. Per the germline V gene, CDR1 is WNHNN and CDR2 is SYGVQD (reference sequence). This CDR3 comprises 15 residues. Trimming shortened V by 7 bases and J by 6 bases, and 21 bases separated the two germline ends. CDR3 in amino acids: CASMGCKEGAPEAFF. CDR3 bases: TGCGCCAGCATGGGGTGTAAGGAGGGAGCTCCTGAAGCTTTCTTT.

This rearrangement joins TRBV18 to TRBJ2-7; the D gene is possibly TRBD1 (6 bases). The V end was cut by 4 bases, the J end by 7 bases, with 20 bases between. The CDR3 totals 15 residues. From germline, CDR1 is KGHSH and CDR2 LQKENI. The CDR3 region has the DNA TGTGCCAGCTCACACCCATACCAGGGGTTCGCTGAGCAGTACTTC. This gives the protein CASSHPYQGFAEQYF.

J is TRBJ2-7 and V is TRBV19; 7 nucleotides align to TRBD2. Germline V CDR1 and CDR2: LNHDA, SQIVND (reference sequence). The CDR3 loop spans 14 amino acids. V was clipped by 2 bases and J by 3 bases; unmatched bases: 4. Here the CDR3 reads CASSIMGGSYEQYF. The CDR3 DNA is TGTGCCAGTAGTATAATGGGCGGGAGCTACGAGCAGTACTTC.

The V and J genes are TRBV14 and TRBJ2-5; TRBD1 matches at 12 bases. Germline V lookup: CDR1 SGHDN, CDR2 FVKESK. V lost 4 bases and J lost 0; bases outside the gene matches: 3. CDR3 length: 16 residues. CDR3 loop: CASSPGQGAYQETQYF. CDR3 in DNA: TGTGCCAGCAGCCCGGGACAGGGGGCGTACCAAGAGACCCAGTACTTC.

This rearrangement joins TRBV27 to TRBJ2-2, with 8 positions matching TRBD2. Germline-derived CDR1 and CDR2 are MNHEY and SMNVEV (reference sequence). The CDR3 is 18 amino acids. The junction had 14 bases not matched to a gene; V was cut back by 8 bases and J by 0 bases. CDR3: CASAMERPGGSNTGELFF. The CDR3 nucleotides are TGTGCCAGCGCCATGGAGCGACCGGGAGGGTCGAACACCGGGGAGCTGTTTTTT.